These 31 T cell receptor beta chains were all obtained from the same sample, sequenced in a study of T cell repertoires in cytomegalovirus infection. Using its own MiXCR run on the reads, TCRdb lists one record per CDR3 protein. This sample has a few hundred thousand distinct CDR3 sequences, with about 17% found just once. Sequencing used PBMCs. Receptor source: a human donor in good health (CMV status not recorded). Some clones in this sample may be carry-over from other donors' samples.

This clonotype was counted ten times or more. The rearrangement joins TRBV7-6 to TRBJ2-5, with 9 bases identical to TRBD2. The CDR3 sequence is 16 residues long. Germline V lookup: CDR1 SGHVS, CDR2 FNYEAQ. Trimming cost V 1 base and J 7 bases; bases outside gene matches: 10. The CDR3 nucleotides are TGTGCCAGCAGCTTAGTCCTAGCGGGGTCCCGCGGGACCCAGTACTTC. Translation gives CASSLVLAGSRGTQYF.

This chain connects TRBV2 to TRBJ2-1; a weak D match, TRBD2 (6 bases). Germline V gives CDR1 SNHLY, CDR2 FYNNEI. V was clipped by 5 bases and J by 8 bases, with 19 bases between them. The CDR3 contains 15 residues. CDR3 sequence (DNA): TGTGCCAGCAGTAATGGAGGGTTACCGAGGGATGAGCAGTTCTTC. It is translated as CASSNGGLPRDEQFF.

This clonotype appeared many times. CDR3 nucleotides: TGTGCCAGCAGCTTAGTCTCCGGCAACACTGAAGCTTTCTTT. Translation: CASSLVSGNTEAFF. J is TRBJ1-1 and V is TRBV7-6; unclear D gene. V lost 1 base and J 2 bases, leaving 8 bases between the germline ends. This CDR3 has 14 amino acids. Germline loops: CDR1 SGHVS, CDR2 FNYEAQ. The entire variable domain, with the rest obtained from reference TRBV7-6 and TRBJ1-1, is as follows: GAGVSQSPRYKVTKRGQDVALRCDPISGHVSLYWYRQALGQGPEFLTYFNYEAQQDKSGLPNDRFSAERPEGSISTLTIQRTEQRDSAMYRCASSLVSGNTEAFFGQGTRLTVV.

The genes are TRBV29-1 and TRBJ2-1; 11 bases fit TRBD2. The CDR3 spans 17 residues. With 7 bases clipped from V and 6 bases from J, the junction kept 17 bases outside the gene matches. Germline V gene lookup returns CDR1 SQVTM and CDR2 ANQGSEA. CDR3 protein: CSADPTSGGGSGNEQFF. CDR3 DNA sequence: TGCAGCGCTGACCCTACTAGCGGGGGAGGCTCGGGCAATGAGCAGTTCTTC.

A few counts support this clonotype. The V and J genes are TRBV27 and TRBJ2-7; possible D gene TRBD2, 6 bases. Germline V CDR1 and CDR2: MNHEY, SMNVEV (reference sequence). Trimming cost V 1 base and J 4 bases, with 20 bases left between them. The CDR3 totals 17 residues. As DNA, the CDR3 is TGTGCCAGCAGTTTATACCGACCGAAGGTGCGGGATTACGAGCAGTACTTC. Translating gives CASSLYRPKVRDYEQYF.

About this clonotype: A read error may produce the germline difference seen at one junction end. This sequence joins TRBV7-7 and TRBJ2-2; the D gene is possibly TRBD2 (5 bases). The CDR3 spans 16 residues. The germline V gene has CDR1 SSHAT and CDR2 FNYEAQ (reference sequence). In DNA form, the CDR3 reads TGTGCTAGCAGTCCTTCCCGGCGCGGAGGTACCGGGGAGCTGTTTTTT. It is translated as CASSPSRRGGTGELFF.

The V and J genes are TRBV2 and TRBJ2-5, with a weak D call TRBD1 (6 bases). The CDR3 runs to 12 residues. V was cut by 8 bases and J by 5 bases, with 12 bases left in between. Germline values: CDR1 SNHLY, CDR2 FYNNEI. The CDR3 DNA sequence: TGTGCCAGCGGCAGGGGTTTGGAGACCCAGTACTTC. It encodes CASGRGLETQYF.

This chain links TRBV7-9 with TRBJ2-1, with TRBD2 identical over 8 bases. Trimming at V came to 5 bases and at J to 4 bases, leaving 7 bases not matched to a gene. This CDR3 is built from 15 residues. Germline V gene data show CDR1 as SEHNR and CDR2 as FQNEAQ (reference sequence). CDR3 in amino acids: CASSPRGATYNEQFF. DNA for the CDR3: TGTGCCAGCAGCCCGCGGGGGGCGACGTACAATGAGCAGTTCTTC.

There are a few counts of this clonotype. The chain joins TRBV7-2 to TRBJ2-7; TRBD1 aligns across 9 bases. Germline trimming cut 5 bases from V and 5 bases from J; bases unmatched to any gene: 19. From germline, CDR1 is SGHTA and CDR2 FQGNSA. The CDR3 length is 18 residues. CDR3 sequence (DNA): TGTGCCAGCAGCAAAAGACAGGGGGTCCTCTTTAGTATTGACGAGCAGTACTTC. The encoded protein is CASSKRQGVLFSIDEQYF. Together with reference TRBV7-2 and TRBJ2-7, the CDR3 gives the full variable domain: GAGVSQSPSNKVTEKGKDVELRCDPISGHTALYWYRQSLGQGLEFLIYFQGNSAPDKSGLPSDRFSAERTGGSVSTLTIQRTQQEDSAVYLCASSKRQGVLFSIDEQYFGPGTRLTVT.

Worth noting for this clonotype: A read error may explain this, as a much larger clone is one base away. The V call is TRBV9, the J call TRBJ2-4; 13 nucleotides match TRBD2. Germline V CDR1 and CDR2: SGDLS, YYNGEE. The CDR3 loop spans 20 amino acids. CDR3 loop: CASSLTSGGPGSLAKNIRYF. CDR3 bases: TGTGCCAGCAGCCTGACTAGCGGGGGGCCCGGATCCCTAGCCAAAAACATTCGGTACTTC.

V usage is TRBV7-2 and J usage is TRBJ1-2, with no clear D. The germline V gene has CDR1 SGHTA and CDR2 FQGNSA. Trimming stripped 2 bases from V and 2 bases from J, with 9 bases between. This CDR3 contains 14 residues. The DNA of the CDR3 is TGTGCCAGCAGCTTATCAAACAGAAACTATGGCTACACCTTC. Protein: CASSLSNRNYGYTF.

This clonotype came up many times. The chain links TRBV12-3 or TRBV12-4 to TRBJ2-5; no firm D call. The CDR3 covers 13 residues. The V gene lost 1 base and the J gene lost 7 bases, with 10 bases spanning the gap. CDR3 bases: TGTGCCAGCAGTTTAGACAACACGGGGACCCAGTACTTC. Its protein is CASSLDNTGTQYF.

The CDR3 here is CASSIRGEETQYF. CDR3 coding DNA: TGTGCCAGTAGTATTCGGGGCGAAGAGACCCAGTACTTC. The V and J genes are TRBV19 and TRBJ2-5, with D possibly called TRBD1 or TRBD2 (5 bases each). Trimming left V 3 bases short and J 3 bases short, with 8 bases between. The CDR3 contains 13 residues. Germline assignment: CDR1 LNHDA and CDR2 SQIVND (reference sequence).

At least ten counts were recorded for this clonotype. This sequence joins TRBV7-9 and TRBJ1-5, with D possibly matching TRBD1 (6 bases). The CDR3 spans 19 residues. Germline V lookup: CDR1 SEHNR, CDR2 FQNEAQ (reference sequence). V shed 4 bases and J shed 1 base, with 23 bases lying between them. CDR3 sequence: CASSSQEDRTSRSNQPQHF. CDR3 bases: TGTGCCAGCAGCTCACAAGAAGACAGGACCAGCAGAAGCAATCAGCCCCAGCATTTT.

Only a few counts were recorded for this clonotype. The chain couples TRBV10-3 to TRBJ1-1, with 7 bases matching TRBD1. This CDR3 has 16 amino acids. V lost 4 bases to trimming and J lost 1 base; unmatched junction nucleotides: 9. CDR1 and CDR2 (germline): ENHRY, SYGVKD. The CDR3: CAISVGEGAGNTEAFF. In DNA form, the CDR3 reads TGTGCCATCAGTGTGGGGGAGGGGGCAGGGAACACTGAAGCTTTCTTT.

The V gene is TRBV20-1, the J gene TRBJ2-1, with 15 bases aligning to TRBD2. The ends lost 5 bases at V and 4 bases at J; junction bases unmatched: 9. This CDR3 is built from 17 residues. The V gene's germline CDR1 is DFQATT and CDR2 SNEGSKA (reference sequence). Here the CDR3 DNA reads TGCAGTGCTCCCGGGACTAGCGGGGGGAGGGAATACAATGAGCAGTTCTTC. This gives the protein CSAPGTSGGREYNEQFF.

About this clonotype: Possible read error: a much larger clone is one base away. The chain couples TRBV7-6 to TRBJ1-1; no clear D. The germline gives CDR1 SGHVS, CDR2 FNYEAQ. This CDR3 is 13 amino acids long. The CDR3 bases are TGTGCCAGCAGCTTAGAGGTCTCCACTGAAGCTCTCTTT. Its translation: CASSLEVSTEALF.

Only a few counts were recorded for this clonotype. The chain uses TRBV5-1 and TRBJ2-7; D is uncertain. This CDR3 has 11 amino acids. Germline CDR1 SGHRS, CDR2 YFSETQ. The V end was cut by 5 bases, the J end by 6 bases, with 9 bases between. The CDR3 coding sequence is TGCGCCAGCAGTACTGGTCTCGAGCAGTACTTC. As protein: CASSTGLEQYF.

This clonotype was seen a few times. This chain uses TRBV27 with TRBJ2-2; D is perhaps TRBD1 or TRBD2 (5 bases each). Germline V CDR1 and CDR2: MNHEY, SMNVEV (reference sequence). This CDR3 has 15 amino acids. The V end was cut by 5 bases, the J end by 2 bases, with 12 bases between. The CDR3 DNA sequence: TGTGCCAGCAGTCCGAGGGGCCGCAACACCGGGGAGCTGTTTTTT. Amino acid sequence: CASSPRGRNTGELFF.

The rearrangement joins TRBV7-2 to TRBJ2-5, with D possibly being TRBD2 (5 bases). Germline V CDR1 and CDR2: SGHTA, FQGNSA. This CDR3 is built from 13 residues. V was cut by 6 bases and J by 2 bases, with 10 bases left in between. CDR3 protein: CASSGLLQETQYF. The CDR3 region has the DNA TGTGCCAGCAGTGGACTTCTTCAAGAGACCCAGTACTTC.

This clonotype was picked up many times. This chain joins TRBV28 and TRBJ2-5; D remains unclear. V lost 3 bases and J 2 bases, leaving 13 bases between the germline ends. CDR3 length: 15 amino acids. Germline lookup yields CDR1 MDHEN and CDR2 SYDVKM. Written as DNA, the CDR3 is TGTGCCAGCAGTTTCAGTAGTGCAATTCAAGAGACCCAGTACTTC. Translating gives CASSFSSAIQETQYF.

This chain links TRBV29-1 with TRBJ1-5; D is uncertain. This CDR3 is built from 13 residues. Germline assignment: CDR1 SQVTM and CDR2 ANQGSEA. CDR3: CGVWAGSDQPQHF. For the CDR3, the DNA is TGCGGAGTCTGGGCGGGAAGCGATCAGCCCCAGCATTTT.

This chain joins TRBV19 and TRBJ2-1; 7 bases are shared with TRBD1. The CDR3 length is 16 residues. The ends lost 3 bases at V and 8 bases at J; junction bases unmatched: 13. The V gene's germline CDR1 is LNHDA and CDR2 SQIVND (reference sequence). The CDR3 coding sequence is TGTGCCAGTAGTATGTCGGGACAGCTATCCCTGGATGAGCAGTTCTTC. This codes for CASSMSGQLSLDEQFF.

This clonotype was seen only a few times. The rearrangement uses TRBV6-5 and TRBJ1-4, with 12 bases fitting TRBD1. The CDR3 length is 19 residues. V was pared by 7 bases and J by 2 bases, with 14 bases of the junction left unmatched. The germline V gene encodes CDR1 MNHEY and CDR2 SVGAGI. The CDR3 bases are TGTGCCAGCAAATATTACCCGGGACAGGGGGCTTGGACTAATGAAAAACTGTTTTTT. The encoded protein is CASKYYPGQGAWTNEKLFF.

This clonotype was picked up a small number of times. The CDR3 DNA follows: TGTGCCAGCAGTGAAGCCCGGACGGCTTGGAAGCAGTTCTTC. This sequence encodes CASSEARTAWKQFF. The V gene is TRBV2, the J gene TRBJ2-1; D remains ambiguous. Germline V CDR1 and CDR2: SNHLY, FYNNEI. Between the trimmed V and J ends, which lost 0 bases and 11 bases, there was a span of 14 bases. CDR3 length equals 14 residues.

In its sample, this clonotype was seen a few times. The chain carries TRBV2 and TRBJ2-3; D tentatively reads TRBD1 or TRBD2 (5 bases each). CDR3 length: 14 amino acids. V lost 7 bases, J lost 2 bases, and 13 bases lay in between. Germline assignment: CDR1 SNHLY and CDR2 FYNNEI. CDR3 loop: CASNRDGATDTQYF. The CDR3 region has the DNA TGTGCCAGCAATCGGGACGGAGCCACAGATACGCAGTATTTT. The variable domain in full, with the rest retrieved from reference TRBV2 and TRBJ2-3, is EPEVTQTPSHQVTQMGQEVILRCVPISNHLYFYWYRQILGQKVEFLVSFYNNEISEKSEIFDDQFSVERPDGSNFTLKIRSTKLEDSAMYFCASNRDGATDTQYFGPGTRLTVL.

This clonotype was seen many times. The V call is TRBV7-9, the J call TRBJ1-1; D gene uncertain. The CDR3 is 14 residues long. V gave up 1 base and J gave up 1 base, with 7 bases separating them. Germline values: CDR1 SEHNR, CDR2 FQNEAQ (reference sequence). The CDR3 sequence: CASSLVRGNTEAFF. CDR3 bases: TGTGCCAGCAGCTTAGTTCGGGGGAACACTGAAGCTTTCTTT.

This clonotype was recorded many times. V is TRBV12-3 or TRBV12-4 and J is TRBJ1-2; D gene unclear. This CDR3 has 11 residues. Trimming shortened V by 5 bases and J by 8 bases, and 9 bases separated the two germline ends. CDR3 region: CASSRGEGYTF. For the CDR3, the DNA is TGTGCCAGCAGTCGGGGTGAGGGCTACACCTTC.

This clonotype was detected many times. CDR3 coding DNA: TGTGCCAGCAGACCAGCCGGGGCCCTAAACTATGGCTACACCTTC. Amino acid sequence: CASRPAGALNYGYTF. This sequence joins TRBV7-8 and TRBJ1-2, with a tentative D call TRBD1 (5 bases). The length of the CDR3 is 15 residues. The V gene's germline CDR1 is SGHVS and CDR2 FQNEAQ. V was clipped by 6 bases and J by 2 bases, with 16 bases between them.

The chain uses TRBV6-1 and TRBJ2-7; 10 bases line up with TRBD1. The CDR3 is made up of 17 amino acids. With V trimmed by 2 bases and J by 2 bases, 9 bases remained unmatched. Germline V gives CDR1 MNHNS, CDR2 SASEGT. The CDR3 nucleotides are TGTGCCAGCAGTGAAAAGTTCGGGACAGGGGCCACCTACGAGCAGTACTTC. This encodes CASSEKFGTGATYEQYF.

The chain is built from TRBV7-9 and TRBJ2-1; D may be TRBD2 (6 bases). V lost 5 bases to trimming and J lost 3 bases, with 17 bases between them. Germline values: CDR1 SEHNR, CDR2 FQNEAQ (reference sequence). The CDR3 totals 16 residues. The DNA for the CDR3 is TGTGCCAGCAGCCGCATTCGGGGCGGGGACTACAATGAGCAGTTCTTC. This translates into CASSRIRGGDYNEQFF.